The sequence of this T cell receptor (beta chain) was determined in a study of response to subunit inactivated influenza vaccine. TCRdb analysed the RT-PCR reads with MiXCR anew, one entry per CDR3 protein. The data contain roughly 700,000 distinct CDR3 sequences, around a sixth of them singletons. To note about this clonotype: One end of the junction varies from germline; a read error may be responsible.

The CDR3 contains 14 residues. The germline gives CDR1 SGHTA, CDR2 FQGNSA. The material sequenced was PBMCs from blood, taken 11 to 12 days after vaccination. This chain uses TRBV7-2 with TRBJ1-5; D may be TRBD1 (6 bases). This clonotype originated in a man aged 50 or older who received an inactivated influenza vaccine. CDR3 protein: CASSPRGGKQPQHF. The CDR3 DNA reads TGTGCCAGCAGCCCCCGGGGGGGCAAACAGCCCCAGCATTTT.